The entry that follows covers one TCR beta chain sequence. Its specificity is not known. Trimming removed 2 bases from V and 0 bases from J; junction bases left unmatched: 1. The CDR3 length is 14 residues. Germline-derived CDR1 and CDR2 are MNHNY and SVGAGI (reference sequence). The protocol was immunoSEQ multiplex PCR, while the TCRdb copy is restricted to in-frame clones and leaves out a portion. The sample consists of 80,000 to 90,000 clones, less than 95% of them appearing once. Analyses pooled second doses at about 4 or about 12 weeks. This specimen comes from a study of T cell responses to AZD1222 COVID-19 vaccine. Whole-study results and caveats: Repertoire samples came only from after the peak T cell response. The study found Spike-specific TCR breadth and depth rose after two AZD1222 doses.

The sequencing used peripheral blood, collected 28 days after the second AZD1222 dose. This receptor was taken from an adult who received the AZD1222 COVID-19 vaccine. This chain connects TRBV6-6 to TRBJ2-7; TRBD2 matches at 7 bases. The CDR3 coding sequence is TGTGCCAGCAGTTACCGGGGGGTCTCCTACGAGCAGTACTTC. Amino acid sequence: CASSYRGVSYEQYF.